This T cell receptor (beta chain) came from a study of technical replicates of blood from a few donors. Libraries were prepared by immunoSEQ multiplex PCR; TCRdb keeps only in-frame clonotypes and omits some of them. The sample has around 86,000 clones, around 96% seen once. The CDR3 totals 16 residues. The V gene's germline CDR1 is SEHNR and CDR2 FQNEAQ (reference sequence). V lost 5 bases and J lost 2; bases outside the gene matches: 9. This clone has just one count. The sample consisted of T cells isolated from PBMCs. This clonotype was sampled from a human donor in good health. V is TRBV7-9 and J is TRBJ2-3, with 8 bases matching TRBD2. DNA for the CDR3: TGTGCCAGCAGCCCTCCCAGCGGGAGAGACACAGATACGCAGTATTTT. Its translation: CASSPPSGRDTDTQYF. Based on the CDR3 plus reference TRBV7-9 and TRBJ2-3, the full variable domain is DTGVSQNPRHKITKRGQNVTFRCDPISEHNRLYWYRQTLGQGPEFLTYFQNEAQLEKSRLLSDRFSAERPKGSFSTLEIQRTEQGDSAMYLCASSPPSGRDTDTQYFGPGTRLTVL.